What follows are 30 T cell receptor beta chains derived from one specimen sequenced in a study of T cells in localized non-small cell lung cancer. Only in-frame clones appear in the TCRdb table, and some are missing; sequencing was by immunoSEQ multiplex PCR. The sample contains 70,000 to 85,000 clones, roughly 84% of which appear only once. Material: peripheral blood, obtained before any cancer treatment. These receptor sequences come from an older female donor with stage I lung adenocarcinoma.

V and J are TRBV5-1 and TRBJ1-1; unclear D gene. CDR1 and CDR2 from the germline V gene are SGHRS and YFSETQ. V lost 4 bases to trimming and J lost 3 bases, with 13 bases between them. This CDR3 is 14 amino acids long. The CDR3 coding sequence is TGCGCCAGCAGCCGAGATATGTGGGACACTGAAGCTTTCTTT. It yields the protein CASSRDMWDTEAFF.

V is TRBV6-1 and J is TRBJ1-4; 8 bases line up with TRBD1. The length of the CDR3 is 15 residues. CDR1 and CDR2 from the germline V gene are MNHNS and SASEGT. Trimming at V came to 1 base and at J to 4 bases, leaving 2 bases not matched to a gene. CDR3 sequence reads: CASSEGGQDNEKLFF. The CDR3 region has the DNA TGTGCCAGCAGTGAAGGGGGACAGGATAATGAAAAACTGTTTTTT.

V and J are TRBV7-9 and TRBJ2-2, with 9 bases fitting TRBD1. CDR1 and CDR2 (germline): SEHNR, FQNEAQ (reference sequence). Losses at the gene ends were 3 bases for V and 4 bases for J; bases not matched to a gene: 6. The CDR3 has 16 amino acids. The CDR3, as DNA: TGTGCCAGCAGCTTCACACAGGGGGCGCGCACCGGGGAGCTGTTTTTT. Translation: CASSFTQGARTGELFF.

This clone has more than one count but fewer than ten. The J gene is TRBJ2-3, the V gene TRBV7-2; TRBD2 matches 7 bases. Unmatched junction bases numbered 4, after V lost 6 bases and J lost 4 bases. This CDR3 is 13 amino acids long. Germline values: CDR1 SGHTA, CDR2 FQGNSA. CDR3 DNA sequence: TGTGCCAGCAGTAGGACTAGGTCAGATACGCAGTATTTT. It specifies CASSRTRSDTQYF.

V gene TRBV5-6 combines with J gene TRBJ2-5, with D possibly being TRBD1 (5 bases). The V and J ends lost 2 bases and 1 base respectively, with 9 bases between them. The CDR3 length is 14 residues. The germline gives CDR1 SGHDT, CDR2 YYEEEE. Written as DNA, the CDR3 is TGTGCCAGCAGCTTTTGGACACTCCAAGAGACCCAGTACTTC. It yields the protein CASSFWTLQETQYF.

The V call is TRBV28, the J call TRBJ1-4, with TRBD1 as a possible D gene (5 bases). Per the germline V gene, CDR1 is MDHEN and CDR2 is SYDVKM. V was shortened by 6 bases and J by 3 bases, with 11 bases between the two germline ends. The CDR3 spans 14 residues. The CDR3 DNA sequence: TGTGCCAGCAGGAGCGGGGCGGCTAATGAAAAACTGTTTTTT. Protein product: CASRSGAANEKLFF.

This clone appeared a single time. The chain links TRBV18 to TRBJ2-7; perhaps TRBD1 as D (5 bases). Germline V gene sequence: CDR1 KGHSH, CDR2 LQKENI. The CDR3 loop spans 14 amino acids. The ends were cut back, 1 base at V and 3 bases at J, with 10 bases in the middle. CDR3 in DNA: TGTGCCAGCTCACCACGATCAGGGAACTACGAGCAGTACTTC. Translation gives CASSPRSGNYEQYF.

Concerning this clone itself: A read error may account for a junction end that differs from germline. The V and J genes are TRBV7-2 and TRBJ2-6; D is perhaps TRBD2 (6 bases). Germline lookup yields CDR1 SGHTA and CDR2 FQGNSA. The CDR3 is made up of 13 amino acids. The CDR3: CASSLAGANVLTF. The CDR3 DNA reads as TGTGCCAGCAGCCTAGCGGGGGCCAACGTCCTGACTTTC.

The sample holds a few counts of this clone. The genes are TRBV10-2 and TRBJ1-5; D is unclear. CDR3 length: 14 residues. The germline CDR1 and CDR2 sequences are WSHSY and SAAADI. V was pared by 0 bases and J by 5 bases, with 8 bases between. CDR3 residues: CASSESGRYQPQHF. CDR3 sequence (DNA): TGCGCCAGCAGTGAGTCCGGGAGGTATCAGCCCCAGCATTTT.

This chain links TRBV12-5 with TRBJ1-1; D not certain. CDR3 length: 15 residues. Trimming removed 1 base at V and 1 base at J, with 10 bases between. Per germline, CDR1 LGHNT and CDR2 FRNRAP. This chain's CDR3 is CASGLGDPGNTEAFF. The CDR3 DNA reads as TGTGCTAGTGGTTTGGGGGATCCTGGGAACACTGAAGCTTTCTTT.

The rearrangement joins TRBV25-1 to TRBJ1-4, with a weak D call TRBD1 (6 bases). Germline CDR1 and CDR2: MGHDK and SYGVNS. CDR3 size: 15 residues. Trimming pared 10 bases from V and 7 bases from J, leaving 22 bases between. The DNA for the CDR3 is TGTGCCACCTCCCCGGCGGGGGCGGCGGGTGAAAAACTGTTTTTT. The encoded protein is CATSPAGAAGEKLFF.

The rearrangement links TRBV2 to TRBJ2-5, with a weak D call TRBD2 (6 bases). Trimming left V 6 bases short and J 4 bases short, with 15 bases between. Germline values: CDR1 SNHLY, CDR2 FYNNEI. The length of the CDR3 is 14 residues. This chain's CDR3 is CASRRTSFRETQYF. DNA of the CDR3: TGTGCCAGCAGGCGTACTAGCTTTCGAGAGACCCAGTACTTC. Combining the CDR3 with reference TRBV2 and TRBJ2-5 gives the whole variable domain EPEVTQTPSHQVTQMGQEVILRCVPISNHLYFYWYRQILGQKVEFLVSFYNNEISEKSEIFDDQFSVERPDGSNFTLKIRSTKLEDSAMYFCASRRTSFRETQYFGPGTRLLVL.

This chain uses TRBV18 with TRBJ2-4; D uncertain. The CDR3 runs to 13 residues. With 3 bases removed from V and 7 bases from J, the gap between germline ends came to 10 bases. Germline CDR1 and CDR2: KGHSH and LQKENI. CDR3 sequence reads: CASSPGLGNIQYF. For the CDR3, the DNA is TGTGCCAGCTCACCCGGGCTTGGGAACATTCAGTACTTC.

The chain couples TRBV5-1 to TRBJ1-1, with a possible D match to TRBD1 (5 bases). This CDR3 region has 15 residues. V lost 6 bases, J lost 3 bases, and 18 bases lay in between. CDR1 SGHRS and CDR2 YFSETQ come from the germline V gene. CDR3 sequence: CASNPWGGADTEAFF. The CDR3 DNA reads TGCGCCAGCAACCCTTGGGGAGGGGCGGACACTGAAGCTTTCTTT.

The chain couples TRBV9 to TRBJ1-6, with a weak D call TRBD1 (5 bases). V lost 4 bases, J lost 14 bases, and 13 bases lay in between. Germline assignment: CDR1 SGDLS and CDR2 YYNGEE. The CDR3 is 12 residues long. As DNA, the CDR3 is TGTGCCAGCAGCCGGGGGGGAGATTCCCTCCACTTT. This codes for CASSRGGDSLHF.

This chain joins TRBV2 and TRBJ2-7; TRBD2 matches 7 bases. The CDR3 contains 13 residues. Germline assignment: CDR1 SNHLY and CDR2 FYNNEI. The J segment lost 3 bases and the V segment lost 9 bases, leaving 8 bases of the junction unmatched. CDR3 sequence: CASGGGEIYEQYF. The CDR3 region has the DNA TGTGCCAGTGGGGGAGGGGAGATCTACGAGCAGTACTTC.

The chain employs TRBV18 and TRBJ2-5; a possible D gene is TRBD1 (6 bases). The CDR3 is made up of 14 amino acids. V shed 3 bases and J shed 5 bases, with 13 bases lying between them. In germline, CDR1 is KGHSH, CDR2 LQKENI. The CDR3 spells CASSPQGLEETQYF. In nucleotides, the CDR3 is TGTGCCAGCTCACCTCAGGGGCTCGAGGAGACCCAGTACTTC. The full variable domain, in which reference TRBV18 and TRBJ2-5 provide the parts outside the CDR3, is NAGVMQNPRHLVRRRGQEARLRCSPMKGHSHVYWYRQLPEEGLKFMVYLQKENIIDESGMPKERFSAEFPKEGPSILRIQQVVRGDSAAYFCASSPQGLEETQYFGPGTRLLVL.

The chain links TRBV7-2 to TRBJ1-2; the D is unclear. Germline V gives CDR1 SGHTA, CDR2 FQGNSA. With 0 bases removed from V and 5 bases from J, the gap between germline ends came to 7 bases. The CDR3 is 13 amino acids. The CDR3 here is CASSLALGYGYTF. The CDR3 region has the DNA TGTGCCAGCAGCTTAGCCCTAGGGTATGGCTACACCTTC.

This clone was counted once. This chain joins TRBV5-1 and TRBJ2-3, with D possibly TRBD1 on 6 matching bases. This CDR3 region has 17 residues. The V end was cut by 4 bases, the J end by 0 bases, with 18 bases between. Germline values: CDR1 SGHRS, CDR2 YFSETQ. The CDR3 spells CASSVGPTGSSTDTQYF. The CDR3 nucleotides read TGCGCCAGCAGCGTGGGGCCTACAGGGTCGAGCACAGATACGCAGTATTTT.

V gene TRBV27 combines with J gene TRBJ2-7; 12 nucleotides agree with TRBD2. V was clipped by 2 bases and J by 2 bases; unmatched bases: 4. The germline V gene has CDR1 MNHEY and CDR2 SMNVEV (reference sequence). CDR3 size: 16 residues. CDR3 protein: CASSLTGLAGTYEQYF. Here the CDR3 DNA reads TGTGCCAGCAGTTTAACCGGACTAGCGGGGACCTACGAGCAGTACTTC.

The gene calls are TRBV2 and TRBJ1-5; tentatively, D is TRBD1 (6 bases). Germline-derived CDR1 and CDR2 are SNHLY and FYNNEI. This CDR3 comprises 16 residues. V was clipped by 4 bases and J by 6 bases, with 19 bases between them. CDR3 nucleotide sequence: TGTGCCAGCAGTGGACCGTACAGGGCGCAGAGTCAGCCCCAGCATTTT. Its translation: CASSGPYRAQSQPQHF. The variable domain in full, completed from reference TRBV2 and TRBJ1-5, reads EPEVTQTPSHQVTQMGQEVILRCVPISNHLYFYWYRQILGQKVEFLVSFYNNEISEKSEIFDDQFSVERPDGSNFTLKIRSTKLEDSAMYFCASSGPYRAQSQPQHFGDGTRLSIL.

CDR3 residues: CASSIRQGRAGELFF. Here the CDR3 DNA reads TGTGCCAGTAGTATAAGACAGGGGAGAGCCGGGGAGCTGTTTTTT. The chain links TRBV19 to TRBJ2-2; 8 nucleotides line up with TRBD1. The V and J ends lost 2 bases and 6 bases, in that order; junction bases with no gene match: 5. The CDR3 is 15 residues long. The germline CDR1 and CDR2 sequences are LNHDA and SQIVND (reference sequence).

The CDR3 nucleotides read TGTGCCAGCGGGGGGGGCGAAGGCTATGAGACCCAGTACTTC. This codes for CASGGGEGYETQYF. The V call is TRBV7-2, the J call TRBJ2-5; D may be TRBD2 (7 bases). The CDR3 is 14 residues long. Germline V gene data show CDR1 as SGHTA and CDR2 as FQGNSA. The V gene lost 8 bases and the J gene lost 5 bases, with 18 bases spanning the gap. The full variable domain, in which reference TRBV7-2 and TRBJ2-5 provide the parts outside the CDR3, is GAGVSQSPSNKVTEKGKDVELRCDPISGHTALYWYRQSLGQGLEFLIYFQGNSAPDKSGLPSDRFSAERTGGSVSTLTIQRTQQEDSAVYLCASGGGEGYETQYFGPGTRLLVL.

In its sample, this clone was seen once. The V gene is TRBV19, the J gene TRBJ1-2; D remains unclear. Germline CDR1 and CDR2: LNHDA and SQIVND (reference sequence). V shed 3 bases and J shed 6 bases, with 14 bases lying between them. The CDR3 extends over 14 amino acids. The CDR3 spells CASSILRGGNGYTF. The CDR3 nucleotides are TGTGCCAGTAGTATTTTGCGGGGAGGGAATGGCTACACCTTC.

This clone was observed a few times. The chain combines TRBV4-1 with TRBJ2-3; the match to TRBD2 covers 11 bases. V shed 4 bases, J shed 4 bases, and the junction held 10 bases outside the gene matches. The CDR3 extends over 17 amino acids. Germline CDR1 MGHRA, CDR2 YSYEKL. CDR3 sequence (DNA): TGCGCCAGCAGCCGAGTCACTAGCGGGAGTGTCTCAGATACGCAGTATTTT. This encodes CASSRVTSGSVSDTQYF.

The chain uses TRBV5-1 and TRBJ2-5, with TRBD2 identical over 9 bases. J was trimmed by 2 bases and V by 2 bases; bases with no gene match: 13. The germline CDR1 and CDR2 sequences are SGHRS and YFSETQ. CDR3 length equals 18 residues. CDR3 bases: TGCGCCAGCAGCTTTATAGCGGGAGTAAGGGGAGGTCAAGAGACCCAGTACTTC. Its translation: CASSFIAGVRGGQETQYF.

The V gene is TRBV10-3, the J gene TRBJ2-3; the D gene is possibly TRBD1 (5 bases). The CDR3 covers 16 residues. CDR1 and CDR2 (germline): ENHRY, SYGVKD. With 3 bases removed from V and 3 bases from J, the gap between germline ends came to 16 bases. CDR3 in amino acids: CAISEVGPGWTDTQYF. The CDR3 DNA follows: TGTGCCATCAGTGAAGTAGGGCCAGGGTGGACAGATACGCAGTATTTT.

The chain uses TRBV7-2 and TRBJ2-5; TRBD2 agrees at 12 bases. V lost 5 bases, J lost 4 bases, and 8 bases stayed unmatched. The CDR3 runs to 16 residues. Germline lookup yields CDR1 SGHTA and CDR2 FQGNSA. The CDR3 protein is CASSRSSGGAGETQYF. In DNA, the CDR3 is TGTGCCAGCAGCCGATCTAGCGGGGGGGCCGGAGAGACCCAGTACTTC.

CDR3 sequence reads: CASSGEGYGYTF. DNA for the CDR3: TGTGCCAGCAGCGGGGAGGGCTATGGCTACACCTTC. V usage is TRBV5-4 and J usage is TRBJ1-2; D uncertain. In germline, CDR1 is SGHNT, CDR2 YYREEE (reference sequence). The CDR3 covers 12 residues. The V gene lost 4 bases and the J gene lost 4 bases, with 8 bases spanning the gap. Full variable domain (missing parts from reference TRBV5-4 and TRBJ1-2): ETGVTQSPTHLIKTRGQQVTLRCSSQSGHNTVSWYQQALGQGPQFIFQYYREEENGRGNFPPRFSGLQFPNYSSELNVNALELDDSALYLCASSGEGYGYTFGSGTRLTVV.

The V gene is TRBV2, the J gene TRBJ1-1, with a possible D match to TRBD1 (5 bases). CDR1 and CDR2 (germline): SNHLY, FYNNEI. The CDR3 has 13 amino acids. The germline V and J ends were trimmed by 7 bases and 0 bases, with 9 bases remaining between them. The CDR3 coding sequence is TGTGCCAGCACGACAGAGATGAACACTGAAGCTTTCTTT. It is translated as CASTTEMNTEAFF.